This T cell receptor beta chain was identified during a study of T cells in Graves' hyperthyroidism and ophthalmopathy. The study's findings and limits: Before onset, ophthalmopathy was predicted by the model a median around 6.2 months earlier.

Amplification targeted TCR beta CDR3 regions from RNA transcripts. Using the HTBI primer set, a first-round RT-PCR was run on the TCR CDR3. TCRdb used MiXCR to reprocess the multiplex PCR reads, holding one entry per CDR3 protein. The sample includes around 430,000 distinct CDR3 sequences, approximately 15% seen only once; the top ten take roughly 33%. With a duration under 2 months, the hyperthyroidism was newly diagnosed in patients aged 18 to 65. Any patient presenting with uncontrolled infection, other autoimmune disease, pregnancy or lactation was left out. Turning to this clonotype: The antigen remains unidentified.

Germline CDR1 is LNHDA and CDR2 is SQIVND (reference sequence). There are 16 residues in the CDR3. Trimming took 3 bases from V and 8 from J; bases not matched to a gene: 12. Material for sequencing was blood. This TCR was sampled from a woman aged 25-40 years with Graves' hyperthyroidism. The chain combines TRBV19 with TRBJ2-1; 8 nucleotides agree with TRBD1. The CDR3 here is CASSMQGAFSGDEQFF. The CDR3 region has the DNA TGTGCCAGTAGTATGCAGGGGGCGTTTTCTGGGGATGAGCAGTTCTTC.